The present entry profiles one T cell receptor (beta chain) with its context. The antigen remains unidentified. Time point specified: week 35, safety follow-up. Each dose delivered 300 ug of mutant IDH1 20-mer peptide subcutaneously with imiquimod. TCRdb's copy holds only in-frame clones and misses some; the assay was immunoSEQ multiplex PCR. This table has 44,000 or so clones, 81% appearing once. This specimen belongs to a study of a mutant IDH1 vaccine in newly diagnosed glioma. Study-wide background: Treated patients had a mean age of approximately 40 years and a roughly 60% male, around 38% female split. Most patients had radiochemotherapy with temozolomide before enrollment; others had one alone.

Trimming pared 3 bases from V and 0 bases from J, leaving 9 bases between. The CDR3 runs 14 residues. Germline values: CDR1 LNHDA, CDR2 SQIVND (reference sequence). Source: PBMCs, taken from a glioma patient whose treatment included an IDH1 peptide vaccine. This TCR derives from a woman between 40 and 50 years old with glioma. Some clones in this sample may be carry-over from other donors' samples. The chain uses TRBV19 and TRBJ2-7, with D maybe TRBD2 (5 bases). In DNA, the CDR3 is TGTGCCAGTAGTATCACCGGGGACTCCTACGAGCAGTACTTC. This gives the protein CASSITGDSYEQYF. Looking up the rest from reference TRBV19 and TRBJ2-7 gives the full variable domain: DGGITQSPKYLFRKEGQNVTLSCEQNLNHDAMYWYRQDPGQGLRLIYYSQIVNDFQKGDIAEGYSVSREKKESFPLTVTSAQKNPTAFYLCASSITGDSYEQYFGPGTRLTVT.